This T cell receptor beta chain was retrieved from a study of cytomegalovirus exposure and HLA in healthy donors. In regard to this clone: Its antigen is not identified.

Produced via immunoSEQ multiplex PCR; TCRdb's table is partial and in-frame only. The sample shows about 150,000 clones, about 94% of them seen only once. These donors were members of the roughly 120-subject validation cohort, a group separate from the approximately 640-subject first cohort. Germline V gene lookup returns CDR1 SGHVS and CDR2 FQNEAQ. The CDR3 is made up of 15 amino acids. Trimming took off 5 bases at V and 9 bases at J, with 23 bases between the two ends. General study points: Most TCR sequences proved rare, with some public TCRs found in many donors. A later analysis found first-cohort TCR clusters tended to co-occur in the 120 or so validation repertoires.

Sample: PBMCs. The receptor was isolated from a man aged 18 to 35 in good health and CMV-seropositive. This chain uses TRBV7-8 with TRBJ2-7, with a weak D call TRBD2 (7 bases). CDR3 nucleotides: TGTGCCAGCAGCACCAGGGGAGGGCCAAACCAACCGCAGTACTTC. Amino acid sequence: CASSTRGGPNQPQYF.